A selection of T cell receptor beta chains follows, all from one sample in a study of blood T cell repertoires in COVID-19. Assay used: immunoSEQ multiplex PCR; TCRdb lists only in-frame clones, some missing. The data contain fewer than 450,000 clones, 70% to 90% of them seen just once; the ten biggest clones take up roughly 13%. Sequencing was done on a sample of peripheral blood. Source of these receptors: a woman in her forties or fifties with COVID-19, enrolled during active disease. CDR3s include the opening cysteine and the closing phenylalanine or tryptophan. The D gene is left open where the match is weak. Clone size is not always given. Where it is, it says once, few, many or a class for expanded clones.

CDR3nt: TGTGCCAGCGGGGCAGTGACAGGGGGCGCGTTGGATACGCAGTATTTT
CDR3aa: CASGAVTGGALDTQYF
abundance: NA
v_gene: TRBV27
j_gene: TRBJ2-3
d_gene: TRBD1

CDR3nt: TGTGCCAGTAGTATACGGGGGATCTCTGGGGCCAACGTCCTGACTTTC
CDR3aa: CASSIRGISGANVLTF
abundance: NA
v_gene: TRBV19
j_gene: TRBJ2-6
d_gene: NA

CDR3nt: TGTGCCAGCAGCTTAGCGGGGGCGAGGGATACGCAGTATTTT
CDR3aa: CASSLAGARDTQYF
abundance: NA
v_gene: TRBV7-3
j_gene: TRBJ2-3
d_gene: NA

CDR3nt: TGTGCCAGCGGCCCCGACAGGGTGACTAATGAAAAACTGTTTTTT
CDR3aa: CASGPDRVTNEKLFF
abundance: once
v_gene: TRBV6-6
j_gene: TRBJ1-4
d_gene: TRBD1

CDR3nt: TGCGCCAGCGGAGGGACAGGGGGGACCGGGGAGCTGTTTTTT
CDR3aa: CASGGTGGTGELFF
abundance: NA
v_gene: TRBV5-1
j_gene: TRBJ2-2
d_gene: TRBD1

CDR3nt: TGCGCCAGCAGCCAAGTGGCGGGGAGCAATAGCAATCAGCCCCAGCATTTT
CDR3aa: CASSQVAGSNSNQPQHF
abundance: NA
v_gene: TRBV4-1
j_gene: TRBJ1-5
d_gene: NA

CDR3nt: TGTGCCAGCAGTTACTCGGCCTCTTATGGCTACACCTTC
CDR3aa: CASSYSASYGYTF
abundance: few
v_gene: TRBV6-5
j_gene: TRBJ1-2
d_gene: NA

CDR3nt: TGTGCCAGCAGTCCTGTGGGGGCGAATCAGCCCCAGCATTTT
CDR3aa: CASSPVGANQPQHF
abundance: NA
v_gene: TRBV5-6
j_gene: TRBJ1-5
d_gene: NA

CDR3nt: TGTGCCAGCAGCTTAAACCGGGACACTGAAGCTTTCTTT
CDR3aa: CASSLNRDTEAFF
abundance: NA
v_gene: TRBV7-3
j_gene: TRBJ1-1
d_gene: NA

CDR3nt: TGTGCCTGGAGTGTACGGGGGGCGCGAGGAAACACCATATATTTT
CDR3aa: CAWSVRGARGNTIYF
abundance: NA
v_gene: TRBV30
j_gene: TRBJ1-3
d_gene: NA

CDR3nt: TGTGCCAGCAGCCCTGGACAGGGTGCCACAGATACGCAGTATTTT
CDR3aa: CASSPGQGATDTQYF
abundance: few
v_gene: TRBV21-1
j_gene: TRBJ2-3
d_gene: NA

CDR3nt: TGTGCCAGCAGCCAAGATGGCCCCGCAGGGGCCCTCGAGCAGTACTTC
CDR3aa: CASSQDGPAGALEQYF
abundance: NA
v_gene: TRBV3-1/TRBV3-2
j_gene: TRBJ2-7
d_gene: NA

CDR3nt: TGTGCCAGCAGCTCGAGCCCGCGGGGGTACAATGAGCAGTTCTTC
CDR3aa: CASSSSPRGYNEQFF
abundance: NA
v_gene: TRBV3-1/TRBV3-2
j_gene: TRBJ2-1
d_gene: TRBD2

CDR3nt: TGCGCCAGCAAATGGACTAGCGGGGTGAGTGAGCAGTTCTTC
CDR3aa: CASKWTSGVSEQFF
abundance: once
v_gene: TRBV5-1
j_gene: TRBJ2-1
d_gene: TRBD2

CDR3nt: TGTGCCAGCAGCTTAAGGACAGGGTGGACAGATACGCAGTATTTT
CDR3aa: CASSLRTGWTDTQYF
abundance: NA
v_gene: TRBV13
j_gene: TRBJ2-3
d_gene: TRBD1

CDR3nt: TGTGCCAGCAGCTCGGACAGGGGGAACACCGGGGAGCTGTTTTTT
CDR3aa: CASSSDRGNTGELFF
abundance: NA
v_gene: TRBV7-2
j_gene: TRBJ2-2
d_gene: TRBD1

CDR3nt: TGTGCCAGCAGGCGACAGGGTAACAATCAGCCCCAGCATTTT
CDR3aa: CASRRQGNNQPQHF
abundance: NA
v_gene: TRBV27
j_gene: TRBJ1-5
d_gene: TRBD1

CDR3nt: TGCGCCAGCAGTCTCGGACTAGGGCGCTACAATGAGCAGTTCTTC
CDR3aa: CASSLGLGRYNEQFF
abundance: NA
v_gene: TRBV10-2
j_gene: TRBJ2-1
d_gene: TRBD2

CDR3nt: TGTGCCAGCAGCCATGGACAGGGGACCAAGTACTTC
CDR3aa: CASSHGQGTKYF
abundance: NA
v_gene: TRBV3-1/TRBV3-2
j_gene: TRBJ2-7
d_gene: TRBD1

CDR3nt: TGTGCCAGCAGTGAACTTCTAGCTGGGACTGAAGCTTTCTTT
CDR3aa: CASSELLAGTEAFF
abundance: NA
v_gene: TRBV6-1
j_gene: TRBJ1-1
d_gene: NA

CDR3nt: TGTGCCAGCAGCCCCGGGACAGCTAACTATGGCTACACCTTC
CDR3aa: CASSPGTANYGYTF
abundance: NA
v_gene: TRBV9
j_gene: TRBJ1-2
d_gene: TRBD1

CDR3nt: TGTGCCACCAGTGAAACAGATTATTATGGCTACACCTTC
CDR3aa: CATSETDYYGYTF
abundance: once
v_gene: TRBV24-1
j_gene: TRBJ1-2
d_gene: NA

CDR3nt: TGTGCCAGCACCGCGACAGGGACTTACACTGAAGCTTTCTTT
CDR3aa: CASTATGTYTEAFF
abundance: NA
v_gene: TRBV6-6
j_gene: TRBJ1-1
d_gene: TRBD1

CDR3nt: TGCAGCGTTGAAGATCTGAAACGGGTCACGCTAATGAACACTGAAGCTTTCTTT
CDR3aa: CSVEDLKRVTLMNTEAFF
abundance: NA
v_gene: TRBV29-1
j_gene: TRBJ1-1
d_gene: NA

CDR3nt: TGTGCCACCAGCAGGGGGGACACCACTGAAGCTTTCTTT
CDR3aa: CATSRGDTTEAFF
abundance: once
v_gene: TRBV15
j_gene: TRBJ1-1
d_gene: NA

CDR3nt: TGTGCCAGCAGCCAGAGCGGGGGCGGAGATACGCAGTATTTT
CDR3aa: CASSQSGGGDTQYF
abundance: NA
v_gene: TRBV11-2
j_gene: TRBJ2-3
d_gene: TRBD2

CDR3nt: TGCGCCAGCAGCTTGGGTGCGGGGGCTAGCACAGATACGCAGTATTTT
CDR3aa: CASSLGAGASTDTQYF
abundance: NA
v_gene: TRBV5-1
j_gene: TRBJ2-3
d_gene: NA

CDR3nt: TGTGCCCTAGGGGCGGGACAGTACACCGGGGAGCTGTTTTTT
CDR3aa: CALGAGQYTGELFF
abundance: NA
v_gene: TRBV30
j_gene: TRBJ2-2
d_gene: NA

CDR3nt: TGTGCCAGCAGTGAAGGGAGGGAAGTTGGCTACACCTTC
CDR3aa: CASSEGREVGYTF
abundance: few
v_gene: TRBV2
j_gene: TRBJ1-2
d_gene: NA

CDR3nt: TGTGCCAGCAGCCAGAGGGGGTACGGAAACACCATATATTTT
CDR3aa: CASSQRGYGNTIYF
abundance: once
v_gene: TRBV14
j_gene: TRBJ1-3
d_gene: NA

CDR3nt: TGTGCCAGCAGACACGGGACTAGCGGGGGGGCGAGATACAATGAGCAGTTCTTC
CDR3aa: CASRHGTSGGARYNEQFF
abundance: NA
v_gene: TRBV2
j_gene: TRBJ2-1
d_gene: TRBD2

CDR3nt: TGCGCCAGCAGCCCCCGGACCGGGGAGCTGTTTTTT
CDR3aa: CASSPRTGELFF
abundance: NA
v_gene: TRBV5-1
j_gene: TRBJ2-2
d_gene: NA

CDR3nt: TGCAGCGCCCCCAAGCGGGGGGACCCGGGAGATACGCAGTATTTT
CDR3aa: CSAPKRGDPGDTQYF
abundance: NA
v_gene: TRBV29-1
j_gene: TRBJ2-3
d_gene: TRBD2

CDR3nt: TGTGCCAGCACGCCGGGAGTAAGTAGCGATGAGCAGTTCTTC
CDR3aa: CASTPGVSSDEQFF
abundance: NA
v_gene: TRBV4-2
j_gene: TRBJ2-1
d_gene: NA

CDR3nt: TGTGCCAGCAGTTATAGTAGCGGGGGCTACAATGAGCAGTTCTTC
CDR3aa: CASSYSSGGYNEQFF
abundance: NA
v_gene: TRBV6-9
j_gene: TRBJ2-1
d_gene: TRBD2

CDR3nt: TGTGCCAGCAGTGTCGGGGGGAGGACTGAAGCTTTCTTT
CDR3aa: CASSVGGRTEAFF
abundance: NA
v_gene: TRBV7-9
j_gene: TRBJ1-1
d_gene: NA

CDR3nt: TGTGCCAGCAGCAAGGGGACTAGCGGGGACACAGATACGCAGTATTTT
CDR3aa: CASSKGTSGDTDTQYF
abundance: NA
v_gene: TRBV7-2
j_gene: TRBJ2-3
d_gene: TRBD2

CDR3nt: TGTGCCTGGGCTGCCATGCAGGGCTGGGACGAGCAGTACTTC
CDR3aa: CAWAAMQGWDEQYF
abundance: NA
v_gene: TRBV30
j_gene: TRBJ2-7
d_gene: NA

CDR3nt: TGTGCCAGCAGCTTGGGCAGCTCCTATAATTCACCCCTCCACTTT
CDR3aa: CASSLGSSYNSPLHF
abundance: NA
v_gene: TRBV5-4
j_gene: TRBJ1-6
d_gene: NA

CDR3nt: TGTGCCAGCAGCTTGGCCGGGACAGGTCCTTTCTCTGCGGGTCAGCCCCAGCATTTT
CDR3aa: CASSLAGTGPFSAGQPQHF
abundance: few
v_gene: TRBV5-5
j_gene: TRBJ1-5
d_gene: TRBD1

CDR3nt: TGTGCCAGCAGCTCAACAGGGTACGGAAACACCATATATTTT
CDR3aa: CASSSTGYGNTIYF
abundance: NA
v_gene: TRBV9
j_gene: TRBJ1-3
d_gene: NA

CDR3nt: TGTGCCAGCTTACCTTCCGGGACTTCGGGCGAGCAGTACTTC
CDR3aa: CASLPSGTSGEQYF
abundance: few
v_gene: TRBV28
j_gene: TRBJ2-7
d_gene: NA

CDR3nt: TGTGCCAGCAGCCCCGGTGGGGGGGGCTGGAATGGCTACACCTTC
CDR3aa: CASSPGGGGWNGYTF
abundance: NA
v_gene: TRBV28
j_gene: TRBJ1-2
d_gene: NA

CDR3nt: TGTGCCAGCAGGACCGGGACTAGCGGGAATGAGCAGTTCTTC
CDR3aa: CASRTGTSGNEQFF
abundance: NA
v_gene: TRBV6-5
j_gene: TRBJ2-1
d_gene: TRBD2

CDR3nt: TGTGCCAGCAGTTTAGCTACGTACCGGGGCTACACCTTC
CDR3aa: CASSLATYRGYTF
abundance: NA
v_gene: TRBV12-3/TRBV12-4
j_gene: TRBJ1-2
d_gene: NA